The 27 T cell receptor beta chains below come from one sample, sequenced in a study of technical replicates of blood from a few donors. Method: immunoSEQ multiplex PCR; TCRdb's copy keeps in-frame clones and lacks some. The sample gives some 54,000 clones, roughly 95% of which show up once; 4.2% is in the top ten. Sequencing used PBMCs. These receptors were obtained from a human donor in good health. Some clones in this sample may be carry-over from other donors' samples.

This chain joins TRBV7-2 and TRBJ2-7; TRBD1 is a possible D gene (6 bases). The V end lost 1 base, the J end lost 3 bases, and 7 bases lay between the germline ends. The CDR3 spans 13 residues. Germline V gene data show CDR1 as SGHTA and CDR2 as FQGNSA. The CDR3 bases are TGTGCCAGCAGCTTAGTAGGGGGCTACGAGCAGTACTTC. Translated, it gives CASSLVGGYEQYF. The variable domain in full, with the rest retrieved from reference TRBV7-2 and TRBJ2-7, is GAGVSQSPSNKVTEKGKDVELRCDPISGHTALYWYRQSLGQGLEFLIYFQGNSAPDKSGLPSDRFSAERTGGSVSTLTIQRTQQEDSAVYLCASSLVGGYEQYFGPGTRLTVT.

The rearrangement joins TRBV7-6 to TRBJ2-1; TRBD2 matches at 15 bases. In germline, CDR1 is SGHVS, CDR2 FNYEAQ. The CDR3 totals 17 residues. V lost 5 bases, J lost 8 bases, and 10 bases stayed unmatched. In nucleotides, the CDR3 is TGTGCCAGCAGCCTGAGGACTAGCGGGAGGGCCGGGGATGAGCAGTTCTTC. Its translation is CASSLRTSGRAGDEQFF.

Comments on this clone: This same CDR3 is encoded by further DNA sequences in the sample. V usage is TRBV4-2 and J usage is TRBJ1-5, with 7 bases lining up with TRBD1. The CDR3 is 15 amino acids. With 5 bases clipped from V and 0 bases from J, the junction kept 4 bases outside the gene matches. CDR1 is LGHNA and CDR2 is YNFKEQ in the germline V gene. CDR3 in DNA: TGTGCCAGCAGCAAACAGGGGAATAGCAATCAGCCCCAGCATTTT. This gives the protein CASSKQGNSNQPQHF.

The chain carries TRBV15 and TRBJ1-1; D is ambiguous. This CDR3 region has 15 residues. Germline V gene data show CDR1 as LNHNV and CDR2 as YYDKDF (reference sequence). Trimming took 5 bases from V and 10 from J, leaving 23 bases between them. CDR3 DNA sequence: TGTGCCACCAGCCGACAATTGACCCTTCCCCCCGGAGCTTTCTTT. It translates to CATSRQLTLPPGAFF.

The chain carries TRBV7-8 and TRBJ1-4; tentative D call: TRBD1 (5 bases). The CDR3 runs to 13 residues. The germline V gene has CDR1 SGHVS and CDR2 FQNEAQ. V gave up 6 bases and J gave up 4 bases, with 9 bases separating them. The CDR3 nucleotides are TGTGCCAGCAGGGGGCCTGGTAATGAAAAACTGTTTTTT. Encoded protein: CASRGPGNEKLFF.

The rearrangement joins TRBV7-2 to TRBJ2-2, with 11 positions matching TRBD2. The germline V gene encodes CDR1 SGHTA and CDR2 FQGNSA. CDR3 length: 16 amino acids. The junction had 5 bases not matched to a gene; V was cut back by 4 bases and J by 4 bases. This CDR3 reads CASSSIAGGGTGELFF. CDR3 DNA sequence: TGTGCCAGCAGCTCGATAGCGGGAGGGGGCACCGGGGAGCTGTTTTTT.

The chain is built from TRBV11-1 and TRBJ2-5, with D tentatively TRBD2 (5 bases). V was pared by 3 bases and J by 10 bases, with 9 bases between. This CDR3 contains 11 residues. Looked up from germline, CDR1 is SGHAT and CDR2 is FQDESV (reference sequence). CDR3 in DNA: TGTGCCAGCAGCTTGGATGGGAGCCAGTACTTC. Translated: CASSLDGSQYF.

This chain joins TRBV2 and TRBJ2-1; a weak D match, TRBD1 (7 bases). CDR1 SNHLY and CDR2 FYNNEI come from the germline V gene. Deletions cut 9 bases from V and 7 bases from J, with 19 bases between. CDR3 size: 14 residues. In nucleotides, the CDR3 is TGTGCCAGGGAGGGGGCAGGGAAGAGGAATGAGCAGTTCTTC. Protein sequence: CAREGAGKRNEQFF.

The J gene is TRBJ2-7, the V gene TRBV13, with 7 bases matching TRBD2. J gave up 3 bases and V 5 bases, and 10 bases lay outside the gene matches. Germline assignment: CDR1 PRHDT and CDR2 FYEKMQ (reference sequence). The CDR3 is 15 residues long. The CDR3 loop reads CASSRGREGNYEQYF. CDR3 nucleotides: TGTGCCAGCAGCCGGGGGAGGGAGGGAAACTACGAGCAGTACTTC.

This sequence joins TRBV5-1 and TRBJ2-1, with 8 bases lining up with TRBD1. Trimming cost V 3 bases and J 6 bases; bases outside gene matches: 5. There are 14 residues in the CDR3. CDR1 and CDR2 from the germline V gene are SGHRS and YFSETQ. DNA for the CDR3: TGCGCCAGCAGCTGGACAGGGTTAACCAATGAGCAGTTCTTC. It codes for CASSWTGLTNEQFF.

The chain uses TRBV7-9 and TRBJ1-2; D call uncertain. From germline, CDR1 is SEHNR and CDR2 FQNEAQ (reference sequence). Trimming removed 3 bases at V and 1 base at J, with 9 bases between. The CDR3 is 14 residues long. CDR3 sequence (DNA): TGTGCCAGCAGCTTTTTAATAGTTAACTATGGCTACACCTTC. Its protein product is CASSFLIVNYGYTF.

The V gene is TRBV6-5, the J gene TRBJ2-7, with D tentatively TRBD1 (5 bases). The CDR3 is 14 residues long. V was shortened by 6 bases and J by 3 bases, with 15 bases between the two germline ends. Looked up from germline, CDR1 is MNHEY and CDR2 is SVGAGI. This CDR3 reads CASSLNGDSYEQYF. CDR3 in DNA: TGTGCCAGCAGCTTAAATGGAGACAGCTACGAGCAGTACTTC.

CDR3 loop: CASSRQPRGHQPQHF. CDR3 DNA sequence: TGTGCCAGCAGTCGACAGCCAAGGGGGCATCAGCCCCAGCATTTT. This chain joins TRBV6-5 and TRBJ1-5; 7 bases align to TRBD1. J lost 5 bases, V lost 5 bases, and 9 bases had no gene match. The CDR3 length is 15 residues. CDR1 and CDR2 from the germline V gene are MNHEY and SVGAGI.

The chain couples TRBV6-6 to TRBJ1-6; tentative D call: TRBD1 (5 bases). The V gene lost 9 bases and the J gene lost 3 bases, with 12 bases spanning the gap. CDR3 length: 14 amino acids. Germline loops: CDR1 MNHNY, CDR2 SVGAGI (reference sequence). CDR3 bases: TGTGCCAGTACCCGGGGGGACTATAATTCACCCCTCCACTTT. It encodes CASTRGDYNSPLHF.

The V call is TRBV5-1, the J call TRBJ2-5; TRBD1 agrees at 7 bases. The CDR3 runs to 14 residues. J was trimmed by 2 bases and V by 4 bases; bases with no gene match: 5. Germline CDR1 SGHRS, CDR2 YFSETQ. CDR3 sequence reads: CASSEWTGQETQYF. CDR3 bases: TGCGCCAGCAGCGAATGGACAGGACAAGAGACCCAGTACTTC. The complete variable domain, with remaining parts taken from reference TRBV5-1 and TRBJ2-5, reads KAGVTQTPRYLIKTRGQQVTLSCSPISGHRSVSWYQQTPGQGLQFLFEYFSETQRNKGNFPGRFSGRQFSNSRSEMNVSTLELGDSALYLCASSEWTGQETQYFGPGTRLLVL.

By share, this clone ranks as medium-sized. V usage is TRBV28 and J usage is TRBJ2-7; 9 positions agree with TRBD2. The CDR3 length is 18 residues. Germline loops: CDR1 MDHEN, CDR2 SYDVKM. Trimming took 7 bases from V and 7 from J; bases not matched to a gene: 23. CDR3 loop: CASIWASGVLGPMEEQYF. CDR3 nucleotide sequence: TGTGCCAGCATCTGGGCTAGCGGGGTCCTGGGGCCTATGGAGGAGCAGTACTTC.

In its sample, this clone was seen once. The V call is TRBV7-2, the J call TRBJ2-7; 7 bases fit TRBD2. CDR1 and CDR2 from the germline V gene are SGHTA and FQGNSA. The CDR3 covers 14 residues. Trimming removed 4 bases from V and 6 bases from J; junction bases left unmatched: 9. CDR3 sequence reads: CASSSLAGVSEQYF. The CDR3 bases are TGTGCCAGCAGCTCCCTTGCGGGGGTATCCGAGCAGTACTTC.

CDR3 protein: CASSPGLSNTEAFF. The CDR3 DNA reads as TGCGCCAGCAGTCCGGGACTCTCGAACACTGAAGCTTTCTTT. The chain links TRBV4-3 to TRBJ1-1, with a possible D match to TRBD1 (5 bases). Trimming took off 6 bases at V and 1 base at J, with 12 bases between the two ends. CDR1 and CDR2 from the germline V gene are LGHNA and YSLEER. This CDR3 is built from 14 residues.

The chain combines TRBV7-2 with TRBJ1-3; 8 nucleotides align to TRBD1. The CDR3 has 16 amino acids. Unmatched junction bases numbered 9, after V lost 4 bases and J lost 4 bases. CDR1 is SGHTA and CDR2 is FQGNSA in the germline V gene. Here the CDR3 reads CASSSARTGNGNTIYF. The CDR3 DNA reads TGTGCCAGCAGCTCCGCCCGGACAGGGAACGGAAACACCATATATTTT.

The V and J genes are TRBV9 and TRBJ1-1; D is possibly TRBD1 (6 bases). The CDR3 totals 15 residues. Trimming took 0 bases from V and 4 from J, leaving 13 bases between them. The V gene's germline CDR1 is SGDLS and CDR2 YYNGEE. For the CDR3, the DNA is TGTGCCAGCAGCGTAGCTGTAGGGGGGGCCACTGAAGCTTTCTTT. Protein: CASSVAVGGATEAFF.

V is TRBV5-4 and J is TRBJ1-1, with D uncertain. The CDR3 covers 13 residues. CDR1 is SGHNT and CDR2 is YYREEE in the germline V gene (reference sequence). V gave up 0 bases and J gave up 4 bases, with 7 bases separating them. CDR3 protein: CASSLDSITEAFF. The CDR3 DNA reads TGTGCCAGCAGCTTGGACAGTATCACTGAAGCTTTCTTT.

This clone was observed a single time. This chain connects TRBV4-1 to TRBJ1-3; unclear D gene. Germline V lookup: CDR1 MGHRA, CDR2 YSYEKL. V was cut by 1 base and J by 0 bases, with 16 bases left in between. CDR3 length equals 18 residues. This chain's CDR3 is CASSQGRGQTYSGNTIYF. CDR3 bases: TGCGCCAGCAGCCAAGGAAGAGGCCAGACTTACTCTGGAAACACCATATATTTT.

In DNA, the CDR3 is TGTGCCAGCAGGTCTAGCGGGGGCTCCTACAATGAGCAGTTCTTC. Amino acids: CASRSSGGSYNEQFF. V is TRBV7-3 and J is TRBJ2-1, with TRBD2 identical over 10 bases. The CDR3 length is 15 residues. From germline, CDR1 is SGHTA and CDR2 FQGTGA. V lost 6 bases, J lost 0 bases, and 2 bases stayed unmatched.

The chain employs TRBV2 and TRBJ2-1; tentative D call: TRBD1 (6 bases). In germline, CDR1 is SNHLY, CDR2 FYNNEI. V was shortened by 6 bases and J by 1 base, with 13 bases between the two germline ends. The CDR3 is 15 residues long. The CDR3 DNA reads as TGTGCCAGCAGGTTAGCCAGGGGTTCCTACAATGAGCAGTTCTTC. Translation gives CASRLARGSYNEQFF.

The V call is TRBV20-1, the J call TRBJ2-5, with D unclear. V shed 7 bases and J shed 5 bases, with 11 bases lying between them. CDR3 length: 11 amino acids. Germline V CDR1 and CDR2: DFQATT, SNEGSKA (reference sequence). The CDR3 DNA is TGCAGTGAGCGCAGCGTGGAGACCCAGTACTTC. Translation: CSERSVETQYF.

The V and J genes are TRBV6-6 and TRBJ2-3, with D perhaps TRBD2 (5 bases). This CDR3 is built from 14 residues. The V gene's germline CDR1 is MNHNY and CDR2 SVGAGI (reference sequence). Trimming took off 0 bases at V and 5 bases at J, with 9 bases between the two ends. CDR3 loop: CASSYSLAGDTQYF. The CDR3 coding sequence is TGTGCCAGCAGTTACTCCCTAGCTGGAGATACGCAGTATTTT.

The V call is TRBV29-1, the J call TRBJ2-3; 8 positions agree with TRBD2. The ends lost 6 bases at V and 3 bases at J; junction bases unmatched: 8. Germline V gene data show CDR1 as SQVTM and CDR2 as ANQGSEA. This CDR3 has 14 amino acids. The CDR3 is CSVARGGQTDTQYF. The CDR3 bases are TGCAGCGTGGCACGGGGGGGCCAGACAGATACGCAGTATTTT.